In its sample, the clone carrying this T cell receptor (beta chain) was seen a few times. Its antigen is currently unknown. Through a sample-barcoded 5' primer and a J-beta primer mix, a second PCR was run for roughly 6 to 12 cycles. MiXCR was run by TCRdb on the 5' RACE reads, yielding one entry per CDR3 protein. Of 800,000 to 1,300,000 distinct CDR3 sequences in the sample, approximately 26% are singletons; the top ten hold about 0.8%. The ends lost 3 bases at V and 2 bases at J; junction bases unmatched: 7. The V gene's germline CDR1 is ENHRY and CDR2 SYGVKD. CDR3 length equals 15 residues. The sample belongs to a study of blood T cells in healthy people across ages. Study observations and caveats: Long-lived and aged donors differed, with more naive CD4+ cells and higher diversity in the long-lived.

The sample also formed part of further work on T cells of mothers and their children.

The receptor comes from a girl aged 2 to 9 in good health. This chain connects TRBV10-3 to TRBJ2-7, with 7 bases aligning to TRBD1. The sample consisted of blood. The CDR3 bases are TGTGCCATCAGTGAAGGGGGCGGCAGTCCCTACGAGCAGTACTTC. This translates into CAISEGGGSPYEQYF.